This T cell receptor (beta chain) is drawn from a study of beta chain features in type 1 diabetes. Study details: Patient and healthy donor groups were alike in age, gender and cell yields. Study results and caveats: Shorter TCRB CDR3s, moderately but significantly so, were found in Type 1 diabetes patients in all four CD4+ subsets.

Using CD45RO/CCR7/CD25/CD127/CD95/CD27, CD4+ naive, central memory, regulatory and stem cell-like memory cells were sorted. The V gene's germline CDR1 is SGDLS and CDR2 YYNGEE. V shed 1 base, J shed 0 bases, and the junction held 7 bases outside the gene matches. The CDR3 is 17 residues long. Expressed TCRB transcripts got sequenced, as all isolated RNA was reverse transcribed. The table came from immunoSEQ multiplex PCR; TCRdb's copy has only in-frame clones and leaves some out. The sample lists about 260,000 clones, roughly 20% occurring once. Comment on this clone: Its antigen is not known.

The receptor comes from a woman between 40 and 50 years old with type 1 diabetes. Specimen: naive CD4+ T cells from blood. This chain joins TRBV9 and TRBJ1-3; the match to TRBD1 covers 7 bases. The CDR3 loop reads CASSVYGTVDSGNTIYF. CDR3 DNA sequence: TGTGCCAGCAGCGTATACGGGACAGTCGACTCTGGAAACACCATATATTTT.